This TCR beta chain appears in the sequencing data of a study of blood T cell repertoires in COVID-19. Original handling: By means of reference gene primer amplification, nucleated cell counts were estimated. Using immunoSEQ multiplex PCR, the repertoire was profiled, and TCRdb retains in-frame clones only, with some absent. The DNA gave D and trimming, while V, J and clone size come from that table. The sample shows 160,000 or so clones, around 82% of them seen only once. Germline trimming cut 6 bases from V and 3 bases from J; bases unmatched to any gene: 9. This CDR3 has 15 amino acids. Per germline, CDR1 MNHEY and CDR2 SVGAGI. Cohorts were based on clinical histories the participants reported.

The receptor was isolated from a man between 40 and 49 years old who had recovered from COVID-19. The gene calls are TRBV6-5 and TRBJ1-1; 8 bases map to TRBD1. Sequenced sample: PBMCs or T cells enriched from blood (not recorded which). In nucleotides, the CDR3 is TGTGCCAGCAGGCCGTTTCAGACAGGGGACACTGAAGCTTTCTTT. It yields the protein CASRPFQTGDTEAFF.